The source of this TCR beta chain is a study of blood T cell repertoires in COVID-19. At the level of the study: Specimens from acute and convalescent COVID-19 originated in the United States, Italy and Spain. The cDNA or gDNA used as material had been derived from T cells, B-cell-depleted T cells, or PBMCs.

The V gene's germline CDR1 is LGHNA and CDR2 YNFKEQ. V lost 1 base and J 1 base, leaving 13 bases between the germline ends. The CDR3 covers 16 residues. The data were produced by immunoSEQ multiplex PCR, yet TCRdb's version contains in-frame clones alone and is incomplete. The sample has some 150,000 clones; around 87% are singletons. The sequenced sample was peripheral blood. This rearrangement joins TRBV4-2 to TRBJ2-5; D is possibly TRBD1 (6 bases). The receptor was isolated from a woman aged 45-59 years with active or convalescent COVID-19. The CDR3 DNA follows: TGTGCCAGCAGCCAAGGATCCGGCAGGGGCCAAGAGACCCAGTACTTC. It codes for CASSQGSGRGQETQYF.